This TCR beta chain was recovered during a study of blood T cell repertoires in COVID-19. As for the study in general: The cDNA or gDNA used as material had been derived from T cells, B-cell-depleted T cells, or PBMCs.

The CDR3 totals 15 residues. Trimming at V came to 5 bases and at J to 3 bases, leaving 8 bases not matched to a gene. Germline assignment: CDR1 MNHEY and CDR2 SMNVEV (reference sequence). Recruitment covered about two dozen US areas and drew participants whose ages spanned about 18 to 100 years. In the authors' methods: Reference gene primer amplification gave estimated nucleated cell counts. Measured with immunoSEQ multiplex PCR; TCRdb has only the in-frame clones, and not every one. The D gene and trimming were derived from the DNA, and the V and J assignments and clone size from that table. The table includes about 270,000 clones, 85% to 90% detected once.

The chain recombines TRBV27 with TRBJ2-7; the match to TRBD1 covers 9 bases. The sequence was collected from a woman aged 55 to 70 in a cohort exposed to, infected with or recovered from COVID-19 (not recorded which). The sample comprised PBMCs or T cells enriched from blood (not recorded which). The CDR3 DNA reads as TGTGCCAGCAGTCCATACCGGGACAGGGTCTACGAGCAGTACTTC. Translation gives CASSPYRDRVYEQYF.